Detailed here is one T cell receptor beta chain. What it binds is unknown. This sample was included in a study of OX40 agonist ivuxolimab in advanced cancers. Points from the study as a whole: Researchers report that CD8+ T cells had, on average, more expanded clones than CD4+.

Only in-frame clones appear in the TCRdb table, and some are missing; sequencing was by immunoSEQ multiplex PCR. The table records 84,000 or so clones, over 65% of them present only once. Germline values: CDR1 MDHEN, CDR2 SYDVKM. The CDR3 has 14 residues. After removal of 8 bases from V and 5 bases from J, the junction contained 9 bases not matched to a gene. The chain carries TRBV28 and TRBJ2-5, with 9 bases lining up with TRBD1. The origin of this receptor is an adult with an advanced solid tumor such as melanoma, head and neck, liver or kidney cancer. Material: CD4+ or CD8+ T cells sorted from blood, obtained in a trial of the OX40 agonist ivuxolimab. In DNA, the CDR3 is TGTGCCAGCTCCTCGTCCGGGACAGGGGAGACCCAGTACTTC. It specifies CASSSSGTGETQYF.